These 21 T cell receptor beta chains originate from one sample sequenced in a study of PD-L1 blockade in urothelial cancer. Clones were sequenced by immunoSEQ multiplex PCR, and TCRdb holds only the in-frame ones, with some missing. Among 90,000 or so clones, around 89% were seen once, and the ten largest hold about 1.7%. Time point given: pretreatment peripheral blood. The starting material was PBMCs, obtained around atezolizumab (anti-PD-L1) treatment. The receptors originated from a man in his sixties with urothelial cancer.

The chain uses TRBV6-1 and TRBJ2-5; 9 bases are shared with TRBD2. Per germline, CDR1 MNHNS and CDR2 SASEGT. This CDR3 comprises 15 residues. Unmatched junction bases numbered 9, after V lost 7 bases and J lost 3 bases. The CDR3 spells CASTLGAGGKETQYF. The CDR3 nucleotides are TGTGCCAGCACCCTTGGGGCGGGGGGGAAAGAGACCCAGTACTTC.

This clone has just one count. V gene TRBV27 combines with J gene TRBJ1-6; 7 bases are shared with TRBD1. CDR1 is MNHEY and CDR2 is SMNVEV in the germline V gene (reference sequence). Trimming removed 5 bases from V and 4 bases from J; junction bases left unmatched: 2. This CDR3 is built from 14 residues. The CDR3 DNA is TGTGCCAGCAGTATGGGACAGTATAATTCACCCCTCCACTTT. This gives the protein CASSMGQYNSPLHF.

The chain combines TRBV30 with TRBJ1-5, with a possible D match to TRBD1 (6 bases). The CDR3 has 15 residues. Trimming took off 3 bases at V and 5 bases at J, with 17 bases between the two ends. CDR1 GTSNPN and CDR2 SVGIG come from the germline V gene (reference sequence). CDR3 amino acids: CAWSLDRTDYQPQHF. The CDR3 DNA follows: TGTGCCTGGAGCTTAGACCGGACAGATTATCAGCCCCAGCATTTT.

This chain links TRBV4-3 with TRBJ2-5; D may be TRBD2 (6 bases). The CDR3 extends over 16 amino acids. Trimming pared 0 bases from V and 5 bases from J, leaving 16 bases between. Germline assignment: CDR1 LGHNA and CDR2 YSLEER. The CDR3 region is CASSQDRGELGETQYF. In DNA form, the CDR3 reads TGCGCCAGCAGCCAAGACCGCGGGGAGTTGGGTGAGACCCAGTACTTC.

This clone was observed once. This chain uses TRBV21-1 with TRBJ2-7; TRBD1, the D gene given by the table, was not confirmed from the DNA. TRBV21-1 is a pseudogene locus. This CDR3 is built from 15 residues. The CDR3 DNA reads as TGTGCCAGCAGCACCACGACAGGGACCCTTAAGGAGCAGTACTTC. It is translated as CASSTTTGTLKEQYF.

The rearrangement joins TRBV6-6 to TRBJ2-3, with 8 positions matching TRBD2. Trimming cost V 10 bases and J 2 bases; bases outside gene matches: 2. The CDR3 is 12 amino acids. Germline V gene data show CDR1 as MNHNY and CDR2 as SVGAGI (reference sequence). DNA of the CDR3: TGTGCCACCGGGGGGGCCACAGATACGCAGTATTTT. Amino acid sequence: CATGGATDTQYF.

This sequence joins TRBV6-6 and TRBJ2-7; 10 positions match TRBD2. Germline trimming cut 10 bases from V and 6 bases from J; bases unmatched to any gene: 12. CDR1 is MNHNY and CDR2 is SVGAGI in the germline V gene (reference sequence). The length of the CDR3 is 14 residues. The CDR3 loop reads CATVAGGASGEQYF. CDR3 bases: TGTGCCACAGTAGCGGGAGGAGCTTCTGGCGAGCAGTACTTC.

V and J are TRBV5-4 and TRBJ2-3; 7 bases map to TRBD2. Per germline, CDR1 SGHNT and CDR2 YYREEE (reference sequence). This CDR3 region has 17 residues. V shed 4 bases and J 0 bases; nucleotides not matched to a gene: 11. The CDR3 region has the DNA TGTGCCAGCAGCCCGGGGGGAGGGCCTCTGAGCACAGATACGCAGTATTTT. Translated: CASSPGGGPLSTDTQYF.

Note on this clone: One end of the junction is discordant with germline, which a read error may explain. The chain carries TRBV7-7 and TRBJ2-7, with TRBD2 identical over 7 bases. This CDR3 spans 15 amino acids. Germline V gene sequence: CDR1 SSHAT, CDR2 FNYEAQ (reference sequence). The CDR3 protein is CASSLARGISYEQYF. In DNA form, the CDR3 reads TGTGCTAGCAGCTTAGCGCGGGGGATCTCCTACGAGCAGTACTTC.

This clone was recorded only once. The J gene is TRBJ2-7, the V gene TRBV11-2; D is possibly TRBD2 (6 bases). Germline CDR1 SGHAT, CDR2 FQNNGV. CDR3 length: 15 amino acids. The V and J ends lost 2 bases and 2 bases respectively, with 13 bases between them. The CDR3 loop is CASSLRWEATYEQYF. Here the CDR3 DNA reads TGTGCCAGCAGCTTAAGGTGGGAGGCCACCTACGAGCAGTACTTC.

V gene TRBV5-4 combines with J gene TRBJ1-1; weak D call: TRBD1 (5 bases). Germline CDR1 and CDR2: SGHNT and YYREEE (reference sequence). Trimming took 0 bases from V and 10 from J, leaving 13 bases between them. There are 13 residues in the CDR3. The CDR3 reads CASSLAAGVGAFF. The CDR3 DNA follows: TGTGCCAGCAGCTTGGCCGCGGGGGTTGGAGCTTTCTTT.

This chain links TRBV7-2 with TRBJ1-2; D gene uncertain. V lost 5 bases and J lost 0, with 16 bases in between. The CDR3 is 16 amino acids. Per the germline V gene, CDR1 is SGHTA and CDR2 is FQGNSA. The CDR3 nucleotides read TGTGCCAGCAGCCCCTGGGAGAGTTCTTCTAACTATGGCTACACCTTC. Translated: CASSPWESSSNYGYTF. The entire variable domain, with the rest obtained from reference TRBV7-2 and TRBJ1-2, is as follows: GAGVSQSPSNKVTEKGKDVELRCDPISGHTALYWYRQSLGQGLEFLIYFQGNSAPDKSGLPSDRFSAERTGGSVSTLTIQRTQQEDSAVYLCASSPWESSSNYGYTFGSGTRLTVV.

This chain uses TRBV27 with TRBJ1-5, with D hard to call. In germline, CDR1 is MNHEY, CDR2 SMNVEV (reference sequence). Trimming cost V 3 bases and J 4 bases, with 7 bases left between them. This CDR3 spans 13 amino acids. CDR3 DNA sequence: TGTGCCAGCAGTTTCGGGGAAAATCAGCCCCAGCATTTT. It translates to CASSFGENQPQHF.

The chain couples TRBV2 to TRBJ2-1, with D possibly being TRBD1 (6 bases). The CDR3 consists of 16 residues. Germline values: CDR1 SNHLY, CDR2 FYNNEI. V lost 6 bases to trimming and J lost 0 bases, with 15 bases between them. The CDR3: CASRPPGHHSYNEQFF. CDR3 sequence (DNA): TGTGCCAGCAGACCCCCGGGACATCACTCCTACAATGAGCAGTTCTTC.

The chain combines TRBV19 with TRBJ2-1; D is unclear. The V end lost 5 bases, the J end lost 6 bases, and 14 bases lay between the germline ends. Germline assignment: CDR1 LNHDA and CDR2 SQIVND (reference sequence). The CDR3 has 14 amino acids. DNA for the CDR3: TGTGCCAGTAGTGGTCCGTTTGCACTCAATGAGCAGTTCTTC. Translated, it gives CASSGPFALNEQFF.

The chain combines TRBV9 with TRBJ2-2; TRBD2 matches at 9 bases. The CDR3 is 16 residues long. Germline V CDR1 and CDR2: SGDLS, YYNGEE. The trim removed 5 bases at V and 5 bases at J, leaving 10 bases unmatched. Written as DNA, the CDR3 is TGTGCCAGCAGTTCAATAGCGGGAGCCGATACCGGGGAGCTGTTTTTT. Translating it yields CASSSIAGADTGELFF.

The rearrangement links TRBV9 to TRBJ2-2; 10 nucleotides align to TRBD1. There are 16 residues in the CDR3. Germline values: CDR1 SGDLS, CDR2 YYNGEE. The V gene end was trimmed by 0 bases and the J gene end by 4 bases; junction bases not matched to a gene: 3. The CDR3 coding sequence is TGTGCCAGCAGCGTAGCGGGACAGGGGCCCACCGGGGAGCTGTTTTTT. It is translated as CASSVAGQGPTGELFF.

CDR3 sequence: CASSFRSGRYNEQFF. The CDR3 DNA is TGTGCCAGCAGCTTTAGAAGCGGGCGTTACAATGAGCAGTTCTTC. The chain employs TRBV7-2 and TRBJ2-1; possible D gene TRBD2, 6 bases. Germline values: CDR1 SGHTA, CDR2 FQGNSA. V lost 3 bases to trimming and J lost 4 bases, with 13 bases between them. The CDR3 loop spans 15 amino acids.

The chain employs TRBV10-3 and TRBJ1-2; D uncertain. V lost 3 bases and J lost 0, with 11 bases in between. This CDR3 is built from 15 residues. Germline loops: CDR1 ENHRY, CDR2 SYGVKD. DNA of the CDR3: TGTGCCATCAGTGATCTGGCGGCCTCTAACTATGGCTACACCTTC. It codes for CAISDLAASNYGYTF.

J is TRBJ2-7 and V is TRBV10-3; D might be TRBD1 (5 bases). Looked up from germline, CDR1 is ENHRY and CDR2 is SYGVKD. V was trimmed by 0 bases and J by 3 bases, leaving 9 bases between them. This CDR3 comprises 14 residues. CDR3 DNA: TGTGCCATCAGTGAGTCGGGGCCAAGCTACGAGCAGTACTTC. Translating it yields CAISESGPSYEQYF.

A note on this clone: One junction end does not reproduce the germline sequence, and a read error may be involved. This rearrangement joins TRBV11-2 to TRBJ2-3; TRBD2 matches 8 bases. The length of the CDR3 is 17 residues. Germline values: CDR1 SGHAT, CDR2 FQNNGV. This CDR3 reads CASSLDGGGPLTNTQYF. The CDR3 DNA reads TGTGCCAGCAGCTTAGATGGCGGGGGGCCCCTCACAAATACGCAGTATTTT.